The 24 T cell receptor beta chains reported below all come from one sample, sequenced in a study of preoperative IRX-2 immunotherapy in early breast cancer. Assay: immunoSEQ multiplex PCR; the TCRdb copy retains only in-frame clones and omits some. Among 90,000 to 100,000 clones, about nine tenths were seen once, and the ten largest hold about 2%. As for treatment: preoperative locoregional IRX-2 cytokine immunotherapy. This sample comprised tumor tissue, obtained after IRX-2 immunotherapy. The receptors were gathered from a human donor with breast cancer.

The chain links TRBV28 to TRBJ1-1; TRBD1 is a possible D gene (5 bases). Germline CDR1 and CDR2: MDHEN and SYDVKM. Trimming pared 2 bases from V and 7 bases from J, leaving 20 bases between. This CDR3 has 16 residues. The CDR3 protein is CASSLAFSVLGGEAFF. CDR3 DNA sequence: TGTGCCAGCAGTTTAGCGTTTTCGGTCTTGGGGGGTGAAGCTTTCTTT.

J is TRBJ2-5 and V is TRBV28, with a tentative D call TRBD2 (5 bases). The CDR3 spans 16 residues. Germline-derived CDR1 and CDR2 are MDHEN and SYDVKM. V was trimmed by 2 bases and J by 3 bases, leaving 16 bases between them. CDR3 nucleotides: TGTGCCAGCAGTTTAATGATGATTAGCGAGGAAGAGACCCAGTACTTC. It yields the protein CASSLMMISEEETQYF.

The chain joins TRBV28 to TRBJ2-3; weak D call: TRBD1 (6 bases). CDR1 MDHEN and CDR2 SYDVKM come from the germline V gene. The CDR3 loop spans 14 amino acids. V dropped 3 bases and J dropped 5 bases, with 12 bases sitting between them. The CDR3 sequence is CASSLYRVEDTQYF. The DNA of the CDR3 is TGTGCCAGCAGTTTGTACAGGGTGGAAGATACGCAGTATTTT.

The rearrangement links TRBV18 to TRBJ1-1; possibly TRBD1 for D (6 bases). Germline V lookup: CDR1 KGHSH, CDR2 LQKENI. This CDR3 contains 15 residues. Trimming took 7 bases from V and 1 from J, leaving 16 bases between them. This CDR3 is CASLRGGGQNTEAFF. CDR3 nucleotides: TGTGCCAGCTTGCGAGGGGGAGGGCAGAACACTGAAGCTTTCTTT.

For the CDR3, the DNA is TGTGCCAGCAGTCCGAGACTAGCGGGGTCCTACGAGCAGTACTTC. This codes for CASSPRLAGSYEQYF. This sequence joins TRBV6-8 and TRBJ2-7; 11 bases line up with TRBD2. Germline V gene data show CDR1 as MNHGY and CDR2 as SAAAGT. V dropped 5 bases and J dropped 1; count of bases not matched to a gene: 4. The CDR3 has 15 residues.

The V gene is TRBV28, the J gene TRBJ1-4; D unclear. Germline CDR1 is MDHEN and CDR2 is SYDVKM. The CDR3 runs to 15 residues. V was trimmed by 5 bases and J by 5 bases, leaving 15 bases between them. In DNA form, the CDR3 reads TGTGCCAGCAGTCCCCAGTTGGTCGGAAATGAAAAACTGTTTTTT. This translates into CASSPQLVGNEKLFF.

This chain connects TRBV29-1 to TRBJ2-7; 9 bases map to TRBD2. The V and J ends lost 6 bases and 10 bases, in that order; junction bases with no gene match: 10. Per germline, CDR1 SQVTM and CDR2 ANQGSEA. CDR3 length equals 12 residues. Written as DNA, the CDR3 is TGCAGCGTGTACGGGACTAGCAAGGAACAGTACTTC. Its translation is CSVYGTSKEQYF.

CDR3 region: CAWSPFGELFF. The CDR3 nucleotides are TGTGCCTGGAGTCCTTTTGGGGAGCTGTTTTTT. The chain carries TRBV30 and TRBJ2-2; D is undetermined. CDR1 GTSNPN and CDR2 SVGIG come from the germline V gene (reference sequence). This CDR3 has 11 amino acids. Trimming removed 2 bases at V and 8 bases at J, with 6 bases between.

V usage is TRBV6-8 and J usage is TRBJ2-7, with 10 bases matching TRBD1. This CDR3 is built from 17 residues. V shed 5 bases, J shed 3 bases, and the junction held 13 bases outside the gene matches. CDR1 is MNHGY and CDR2 is SAAAGT in the germline V gene. The CDR3: CASSDSWVGQGFYEQYF. The DNA of the CDR3 is TGTGCCAGCAGTGACAGTTGGGTGGGACAGGGGTTCTACGAGCAGTACTTC.

This chain joins TRBV30 and TRBJ1-1; D ambiguous. The length of the CDR3 is 13 residues. V gave up 4 bases and J gave up 6 bases, with 15 bases separating them. CDR1 and CDR2 (germline): GTSNPN, SVGIG (reference sequence). The CDR3 here is CAWTPRVRAEAFF. The CDR3 DNA reads TGTGCCTGGACCCCTCGAGTGAGAGCTGAAGCTTTCTTT. The whole variable domain, filled in from reference TRBV30 and TRBJ1-1, reads SQTIHQWPATLVQPVGSPLSLECTVEGTSNPNLYWYRQAAGRGLQLLFYSVGIGQISSEVPQNLSASRPQDRQFILSSKKLLLSDSGFYLCAWTPRVRAEAFFGQGTRLTVV.

The gene calls are TRBV18 and TRBJ1-4, with TRBD1 as a possible D gene (6 bases). Trimming removed 1 base at V and 0 bases at J, with 15 bases between. This CDR3 spans 18 amino acids. The V gene's germline CDR1 is KGHSH and CDR2 LQKENI. This CDR3 is CASSPRGQQLATNEKLFF. CDR3 bases: TGTGCCAGCTCACCACGGGGACAACAACTTGCAACTAATGAAAAACTGTTTTTT.

In nucleotides, the CDR3 is TGTGCCAGCGCGTCCGGGACTGGAAACACCATATATTTT. This encodes CASASGTGNTIYF. The chain combines TRBV7-2 with TRBJ1-3; D uncertain. Trimming stripped 8 bases from V and 2 bases from J, with 10 bases between. The CDR3 contains 13 residues. Germline CDR1 reads SGHTA; CDR2 reads FQGNSA.

This chain joins TRBV6-8 and TRBJ1-5; 7 nucleotides match TRBD1. Germline trimming cut 10 bases from V and 3 bases from J; bases unmatched to any gene: 15. This CDR3 has 16 residues. Germline assignment: CDR1 MNHGY and CDR2 SAAAGT. The DNA for the CDR3 is TGTGCCATCAGAGCTGGGGAGGGGGCCAACAATCAGCCCCAGCATTTT. Translating it yields CAIRAGEGANNQPQHF.

This chain links TRBV19 with TRBJ1-1, with D possibly being TRBD1 (5 bases). The V end was cut by 5 bases, the J end by 0 bases, with 16 bases between. The CDR3 totals 16 residues. Germline-derived CDR1 and CDR2 are LNHDA and SQIVND (reference sequence). In DNA form, the CDR3 reads TGTGCCAGTAGTTCACCCCCAGGGATCATGAACACTGAAGCTTTCTTT. It is translated as CASSSPPGIMNTEAFF. Using reference TRBV19 and TRBJ1-1 for the parts outside the CDR3, the full variable domain is DGGITQSPKYLFRKEGQNVTLSCEQNLNHDAMYWYRQDPGQGLRLIYYSQIVNDFQKGDIAEGYSVSREKKESFPLTVTSAQKNPTAFYLCASSSPPGIMNTEAFFGQGTRLTVV.

This clone was found a few times. The rearrangement links TRBV6-8 to TRBJ2-1; tentatively, D is TRBD1 (5 bases). V shed 2 bases and J shed 8 bases, with 13 bases lying between them. The CDR3 is 14 amino acids. Germline-derived CDR1 and CDR2 are MNHGY and SAAAGT. This chain's CDR3 is CASSYSRERDEQFF. The CDR3 coding sequence is TGTGCCAGCAGTTACAGCAGGGAAAGGGATGAGCAGTTCTTC.

In this sample, this clone turned up a few times. The chain employs TRBV10-2 and TRBJ2-7; D may be TRBD2 (5 bases). The germline CDR1 and CDR2 sequences are WSHSY and SAAADI. Trimming removed 7 bases at V and 5 bases at J, with 15 bases between. This CDR3 has 13 residues. CDR3 amino acids: CASTEASKNEQYF. As DNA, the CDR3 is TGCGCCAGCACTGAAGCTAGCAAGAACGAGCAGTACTTC.

This clone was detected only once. The chain is built from TRBV19 and TRBJ1-1; D gene uncertain. Deletions cut 3 bases from V and 3 bases from J, with 11 bases between. The CDR3 contains 14 residues. Germline CDR1 reads LNHDA; CDR2 reads SQIVND (reference sequence). The DNA for the CDR3 is TGTGCCAGTAGTATTAGGGTTGAAGACACTGAAGCTTTCTTT. Amino acids: CASSIRVEDTEAFF.

The chain employs TRBV28 and TRBJ2-7, with TRBD1 matching over 10 bases. The CDR3 contains 15 residues. The germline V gene encodes CDR1 MDHEN and CDR2 SYDVKM. J was trimmed by 7 bases and V by 7 bases; bases with no gene match: 13. The CDR3 sequence is CASTLTGGAIREQYF. The CDR3 DNA sequence: TGTGCCAGCACCCTGACAGGGGGCGCGATACGGGAGCAGTACTTC.

CDR3: CASSIGQRAGYEQYF. The CDR3 DNA reads TGTGCCAGTAGTATCGGGCAGCGGGCCGGCTACGAGCAGTACTTC. The V and J genes are TRBV19 and TRBJ2-7; tentatively, D is TRBD2 (6 bases). The CDR3 totals 15 residues. Trimming cost V 3 bases and J 3 bases, with 15 bases left between them. Germline assignment: CDR1 LNHDA and CDR2 SQIVND (reference sequence).

The chain joins TRBV5-1 to TRBJ1-2; TRBD1 agrees at 7 bases. The CDR3 totals 14 residues. Per germline, CDR1 SGHRS and CDR2 YFSETQ. J was trimmed by 6 bases and V by 4 bases; bases with no gene match: 9. CDR3 DNA sequence: TGCGCCAGCAGCCGAAACCAGGGGGTCGATGGCTACACCTTC. Its protein product is CASSRNQGVDGYTF.

The sample holds one count of this clone. This chain joins TRBV6-8 and TRBJ1-2; a possible D gene is TRBD1 (6 bases). The CDR3 loop spans 13 amino acids. The germline V gene has CDR1 MNHGY and CDR2 SAAAGT. V was cut by 5 bases and J by 1 base, with 8 bases left in between. The CDR3 loop is CASSEGGNYGYTF. The CDR3 DNA reads TGTGCCAGCAGTGAGGGGGGTAACTATGGCTACACCTTC.

The chain uses TRBV11-3 and TRBJ2-3; D may be TRBD1 (5 bases). V lost 3 bases and J 5 bases, leaving 15 bases between the germline ends. This CDR3 has 15 amino acids. In germline, CDR1 is SGHNT, CDR2 YENEEA. This chain's CDR3 is CASSFQGELKDTQYF. CDR3 nucleotide sequence: TGTGCCAGCAGCTTCCAGGGCGAACTTAAAGATACGCAGTATTTT.

This chain uses TRBV30 with TRBJ1-5; D gene uncertain. The V end was cut by 1 base, the J end by 12 bases, with 13 bases between. Germline V gene data show CDR1 as GTSNPN and CDR2 as SVGIG (reference sequence). The CDR3 is made up of 12 amino acids. Here the CDR3 reads CAWSEFKGLQHF. CDR3 nucleotides: TGTGCCTGGAGTGAGTTTAAGGGTCTCCAGCATTTT.

The CDR3 protein is CASQTGYTDTQYF. DNA of the CDR3: TGTGCCAGCCAGACAGGGTACACAGATACGCAGTATTTT. The chain employs TRBV19 and TRBJ2-3; 7 bases line up with TRBD1. Per the germline V gene, CDR1 is LNHDA and CDR2 is SQIVND (reference sequence). J gave up 2 bases and V 9 bases, and 5 bases lay outside the gene matches. CDR3 length: 13 residues.